The 18 T cell receptor beta chains below were found in one sample sequenced in a study of cytomegalovirus exposure and HLA in healthy donors. Vbeta (60) and Jbeta (13) primers were used in the PCR. TCRdb keeps only in-frame clones here, not all; method: immunoSEQ multiplex PCR. The repertoire has around 120,000 clones, 70% to 85% of them found once; the top ten carry 11%. Input material: PBMCs. The source of these receptors is a woman in her 50s in good health and CMV-seropositive.

V usage is TRBV19 and J usage is TRBJ1-5; D ambiguous. There are 15 residues in the CDR3. V gave up 7 bases and J gave up 1 base, with 14 bases separating them. Germline CDR1 is LNHDA and CDR2 is SQIVND (reference sequence). The CDR3 sequence: CASKTGQGSNQPQHF. As DNA, the CDR3 is TGTGCCAGTAAGACTGGTCAAGGAAGCAATCAGCCCCAGCATTTT.

The genes are TRBV7-3 and TRBJ2-3; 10 bases align to TRBD2. CDR1 is SGHTA and CDR2 is FQGTGA in the germline V gene. With 2 bases clipped from V and 2 bases from J, the junction kept 7 bases outside the gene matches. This CDR3 is built from 17 residues. DNA of the CDR3: TGTGCCAGCAGCTTATCCGGAGCGGGAGGGATCACAGATACGCAGTATTTT. Amino acid sequence: CASSLSGAGGITDTQYF.

The chain combines TRBV5-5 with TRBJ2-2; TRBD2 aligns across 8 bases. The CDR3 is made up of 14 amino acids. Germline V CDR1 and CDR2: SGHKS, YYEKEE (reference sequence). Trimming removed 6 bases from V and 4 bases from J; junction bases left unmatched: 5. CDR3 amino acids: CASTGGAITGELFF. The CDR3 DNA sequence: TGTGCCAGCACCGGGGGGGCCATCACCGGGGAGCTGTTTTTT.

The chain recombines TRBV2 with TRBJ2-7; the match to TRBD1 covers 9 bases. Germline V gene data show CDR1 as SNHLY and CDR2 as FYNNEI. CDR3 length: 15 amino acids. V lost 8 bases, J lost 3 bases, and 11 bases stayed unmatched. The CDR3 is CASHSSNRGHYEQYF. Here the CDR3 DNA reads TGTGCCAGCCATAGTTCCAACAGGGGGCACTACGAGCAGTACTTC.

V gene TRBV29-1 combines with J gene TRBJ2-6; 8 nucleotides line up with TRBD1. CDR3 length equals 18 residues. Germline CDR1 and CDR2: SQVTM and ANQGSEA. V shed 6 bases and J 2 bases; nucleotides not matched to a gene: 15. CDR3 residues: CSVTGQGSSLAGANVLTF. For the CDR3, the DNA is TGCAGCGTGACCGGACAGGGCAGTTCTTTGGCTGGGGCCAACGTCCTGACTTTC.

The J gene is TRBJ1-2, the V gene TRBV4-1; the D is unclear. The CDR3 length is 15 residues. The V and J ends lost 4 bases and 3 bases respectively, with 15 bases between them. Germline loops: CDR1 MGHRA, CDR2 YSYEKL. The CDR3 DNA follows: TGCGCCAGCAGCCCCGGGGAGGCTGGACACTATGGCTACACCTTC. This encodes CASSPGEAGHYGYTF.

The chain employs TRBV30 and TRBJ2-3; TRBD2 might be the D (6 bases). V was clipped by 0 bases and J by 5 bases, with 9 bases between them. The CDR3 consists of 13 residues. Germline V CDR1 and CDR2: GTSNPN, SVGIG (reference sequence). As DNA, the CDR3 is TGTGCCTGGAGTGTCGGGAGCGGAGATACGCAGTATTTT. Its protein product is CAWSVGSGDTQYF.

This chain connects TRBV30 to TRBJ2-1, with D maybe TRBD2 (6 bases). This CDR3 region has 14 residues. The germline CDR1 and CDR2 sequences are GTSNPN and SVGIG (reference sequence). The germline V and J ends were trimmed by 0 bases and 8 bases, with 14 bases remaining between them. CDR3 nucleotides: TGTGCCTGGAGTGTTGGGACTTTGGGCGATGAGCAGTTCTTC. It encodes CAWSVGTLGDEQFF.

The chain links TRBV28 to TRBJ1-3, with D tentatively TRBD1 (6 bases). CDR1 and CDR2 (germline): MDHEN, SYDVKM. This CDR3 is built from 15 residues. Trimming removed 5 bases at V and 2 bases at J, with 13 bases between. The CDR3 reads CASSLQGIAGNTIYF. In DNA, the CDR3 is TGTGCCAGCAGTCTACAGGGTATTGCTGGAAACACCATATATTTT.

The rearrangement links TRBV10-3 to TRBJ2-1; TRBD2 matches at 11 bases. V lost 4 bases, J lost 8 bases, and 4 bases stayed unmatched. The CDR3 has 14 amino acids. Germline loops: CDR1 ENHRY, CDR2 SYGVKD. Here the CDR3 DNA reads TGTGCCATCAGTGGTAGCGGGAGGGCCCATGAGCAGTTCTTC. Its translation: CAISGSGRAHEQFF.

The V gene is TRBV5-1, the J gene TRBJ2-7; 9 bases align to TRBD1. Germline V gene sequence: CDR1 SGHRS, CDR2 YFSETQ. The CDR3 runs to 14 residues. The trim removed 4 bases at V and 4 bases at J, leaving 6 bases unmatched. CDR3 nucleotide sequence: TGCGCCAGCAGCACCGAGGGACAGGGTTACGAGCAGTACTTC. Translation: CASSTEGQGYEQYF.

The chain recombines TRBV27 with TRBJ2-3; D not resolved. Germline CDR1 reads MNHEY; CDR2 reads SMNVEV (reference sequence). The V and J ends lost 0 bases and 0 bases respectively, with 4 bases between them. The CDR3 has 14 amino acids. The CDR3 spells CASSLSASTDTQYF. The CDR3 region has the DNA TGTGCCAGCAGTTTATCGGCTAGCACAGATACGCAGTATTTT.

The gene calls are TRBV25-1 and TRBJ1-2; TRBD1 agrees at 8 bases. The germline gives CDR1 MGHDK, CDR2 SYGVNS. This CDR3 comprises 14 residues. Losses at the gene ends were 5 bases for V and 5 bases for J; bases not matched to a gene: 7. The CDR3 sequence is CASSQRTGNYGYTF. The DNA for the CDR3 is TGTGCCAGCAGTCAAAGGACAGGGAATTATGGCTACACCTTC.

As for this clone: At one end the junction does not follow the germline gene, possibly because of a read error. The V and J genes are TRBV4-3 and TRBJ1-2; the match to TRBD1 covers 7 bases. Germline CDR1 and CDR2: LGHNA and YSLEER. This CDR3 contains 16 residues. The CDR3 DNA sequence: TGCGCCAGCAGCCAAGATTCGTTCAGGGGGGATTATGGCCACACCTTC. Its protein product is CASSQDSFRGDYGHTF.

J is TRBJ1-5 and V is TRBV6-1, with D unresolved. The CDR3 consists of 12 residues. From germline, CDR1 is MNHNS and CDR2 SASEGT. V was shortened by 2 bases and J by 7 bases, with 6 bases between the two germline ends. DNA for the CDR3: TGTGCCAGCAGTGAATACCTACAGCCCCAGCATTTT. Translated: CASSEYLQPQHF.

Comments on this clone: One junction end disagrees with the germline gene, perhaps due to a read error. The rearrangement uses TRBV19 and TRBJ1-2; D is possibly TRBD1 (5 bases). This CDR3 has 14 residues. From germline, CDR1 is LNHDA and CDR2 SQIVND (reference sequence). The CDR3 spells CASSVPRAHHGHTF. Here the CDR3 DNA reads TGTGCCAGTAGTGTTCCCAGGGCCCACCATGGCCACACCTTC.

The V gene is TRBV19, the J gene TRBJ2-1, with D maybe TRBD2 (5 bases). Germline V CDR1 and CDR2: LNHDA, SQIVND (reference sequence). V was clipped by 5 bases and J by 6 bases, with 14 bases between them. The CDR3 loop spans 14 amino acids. CDR3 nucleotide sequence: TGTGCCAGTAGTGAGGGATATGAAGGCAATGAGCAGTTCTTC. It translates to CASSEGYEGNEQFF.

The chain uses TRBV29-1 and TRBJ1-2; D is uncertain. The germline V gene has CDR1 SQVTM and CDR2 ANQGSEA. V lost 7 bases, J lost 4 bases, and 13 bases lay in between. This CDR3 has 12 amino acids. The CDR3 DNA is TGCAGCGGTGACGACGGGTCCTATGGCTACACCTTC. This codes for CSGDDGSYGYTF.